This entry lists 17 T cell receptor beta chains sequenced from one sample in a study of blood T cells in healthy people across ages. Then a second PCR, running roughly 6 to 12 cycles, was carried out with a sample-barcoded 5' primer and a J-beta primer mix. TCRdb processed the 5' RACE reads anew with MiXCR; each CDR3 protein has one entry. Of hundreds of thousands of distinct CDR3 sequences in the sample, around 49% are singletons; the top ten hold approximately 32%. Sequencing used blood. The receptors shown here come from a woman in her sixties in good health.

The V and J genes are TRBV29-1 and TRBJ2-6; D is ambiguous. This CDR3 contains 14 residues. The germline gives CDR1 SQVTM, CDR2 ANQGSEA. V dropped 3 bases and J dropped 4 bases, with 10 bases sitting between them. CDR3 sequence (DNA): TGCAGCGTTGATAGTTGTTCCGGGGCCAACGTCCTGACTTTC. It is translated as CSVDSCSGANVLTF.

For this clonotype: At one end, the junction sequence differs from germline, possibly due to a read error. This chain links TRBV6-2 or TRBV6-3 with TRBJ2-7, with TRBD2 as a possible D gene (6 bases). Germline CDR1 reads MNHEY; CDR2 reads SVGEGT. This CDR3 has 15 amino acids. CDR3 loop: CAGSPGGATIYEQYF. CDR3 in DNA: TGTGCCGGCAGCCCCGGGGGAGCCACCATCTACGAGCAGTACTTC.

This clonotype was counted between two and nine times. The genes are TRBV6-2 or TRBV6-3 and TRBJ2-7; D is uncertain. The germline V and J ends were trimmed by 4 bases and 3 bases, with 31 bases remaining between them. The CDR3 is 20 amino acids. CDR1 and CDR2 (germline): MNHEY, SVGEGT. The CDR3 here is CASSWSSSRPPSLAIYEQYF. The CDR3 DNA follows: TGTGCCAGCAGTTGGTCGTCAAGTAGGCCTCCCAGTTTGGCGATCTACGAGCAGTACTTC.

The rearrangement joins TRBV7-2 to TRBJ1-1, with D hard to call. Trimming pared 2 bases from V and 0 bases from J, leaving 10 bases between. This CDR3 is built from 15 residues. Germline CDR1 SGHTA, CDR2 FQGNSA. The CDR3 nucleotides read TGTGCCAGCAGCTTAAGGCAGGCAATGAACACTGAAGCTTTCTTT. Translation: CASSLRQAMNTEAFF.

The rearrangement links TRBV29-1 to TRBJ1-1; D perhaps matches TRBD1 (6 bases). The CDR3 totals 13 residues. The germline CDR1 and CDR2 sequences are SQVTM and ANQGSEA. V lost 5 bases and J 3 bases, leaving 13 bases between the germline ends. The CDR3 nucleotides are TGCAGCGTTTCCACAGGGAGGGACACTGAAGCTTTCTTT. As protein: CSVSTGRDTEAFF.

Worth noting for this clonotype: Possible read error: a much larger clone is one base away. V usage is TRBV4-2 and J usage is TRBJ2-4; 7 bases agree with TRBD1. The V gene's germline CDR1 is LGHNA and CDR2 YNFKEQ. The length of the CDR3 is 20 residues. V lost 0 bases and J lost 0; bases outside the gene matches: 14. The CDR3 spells CASSQEPQGDITIAKNIQYF. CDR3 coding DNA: TGTGCCAGCAGCCAAGAGCCGCAGGGGGATATCACAATAGCCAAAAACATTCAGTACTTC.

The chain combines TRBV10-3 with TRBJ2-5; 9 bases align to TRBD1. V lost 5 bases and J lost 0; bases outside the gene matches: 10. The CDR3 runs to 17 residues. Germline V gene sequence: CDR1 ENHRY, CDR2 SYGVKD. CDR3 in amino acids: CAISTAGTGSDQETQYF. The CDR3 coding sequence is TGTGCCATCAGTACAGCCGGGACAGGGTCCGACCAAGAGACCCAGTACTTC.

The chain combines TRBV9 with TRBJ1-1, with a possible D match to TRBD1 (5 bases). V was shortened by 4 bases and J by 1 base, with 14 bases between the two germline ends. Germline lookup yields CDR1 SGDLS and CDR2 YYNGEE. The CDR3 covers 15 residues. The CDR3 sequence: CASSPDPDTNTEAFF. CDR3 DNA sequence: TGTGCCAGCAGCCCAGACCCGGACACGAACACTGAAGCTTTCTTT.

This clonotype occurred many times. CDR3 DNA sequence: TGTGCCAGCAGCCTTAGGACGGGCCTCAGCACAGATACGCAGTATTTT. Its protein product is CASSLRTGLSTDTQYF. This chain uses TRBV7-9 with TRBJ2-3; D unclear. Germline assignment: CDR1 SEHNR and CDR2 FQNEAQ (reference sequence). This CDR3 region has 16 residues. V shed 5 bases and J shed 0 bases, with 15 bases lying between them.

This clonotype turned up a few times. CDR3 in amino acids: CASTPDRDTQYF. CDR3 nucleotides: TGTGCCAGCACCCCCGACAGGGATACGCAGTATTTT. The gene calls are TRBV2 and TRBJ2-3; D may be TRBD1 (6 bases). V lost 7 bases, J lost 6 bases, and 11 bases lay in between. Germline lookup yields CDR1 SNHLY and CDR2 FYNNEI. The CDR3 length is 12 residues.

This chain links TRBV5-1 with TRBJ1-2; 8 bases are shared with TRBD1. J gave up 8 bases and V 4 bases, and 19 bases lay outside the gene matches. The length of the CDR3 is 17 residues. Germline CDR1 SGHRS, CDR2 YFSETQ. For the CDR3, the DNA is TGCGCCAGCAGCACCGGACAGGGAAACCTAGTAGAAGACGGCTACACCTTC. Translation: CASSTGQGNLVEDGYTF. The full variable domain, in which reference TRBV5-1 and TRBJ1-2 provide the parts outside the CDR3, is KAGVTQTPRYLIKTRGQQVTLSCSPISGHRSVSWYQQTPGQGLQFLFEYFSETQRNKGNFPGRFSGRQFSNSRSEMNVSTLELGDSALYLCASSTGQGNLVEDGYTFGSGTRLTVV.

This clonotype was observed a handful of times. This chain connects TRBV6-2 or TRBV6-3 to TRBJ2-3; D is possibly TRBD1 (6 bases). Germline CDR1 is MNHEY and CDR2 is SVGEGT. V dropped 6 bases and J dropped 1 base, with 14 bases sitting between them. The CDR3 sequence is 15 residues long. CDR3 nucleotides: TGTGCCAGCAGCTCACCGGGACATCGCACAGATACGCAGTATTTT. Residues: CASSSPGHRTDTQYF.

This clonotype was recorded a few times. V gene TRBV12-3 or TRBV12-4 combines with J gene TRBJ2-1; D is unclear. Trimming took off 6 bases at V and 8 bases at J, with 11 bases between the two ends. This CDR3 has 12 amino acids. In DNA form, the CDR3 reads TGTGCCAGCAGCCCGCTCGGTTATGAGCAGTTCTTC. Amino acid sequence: CASSPLGYEQFF.

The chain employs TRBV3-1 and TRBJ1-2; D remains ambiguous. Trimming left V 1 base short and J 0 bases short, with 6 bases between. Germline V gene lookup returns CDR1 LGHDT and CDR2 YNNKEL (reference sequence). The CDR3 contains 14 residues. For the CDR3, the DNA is TGTGCCAGCAGCCAAGCTTCAGCTAACTATGGCTACACCTTC. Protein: CASSQASANYGYTF.

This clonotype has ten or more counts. This chain's CDR3 is CASSWMGGRGYTF. CDR3 bases: TGTGCCAGCAGCTGGATGGGAGGGCGAGGCTACACCTTC. The V call is TRBV7-3, the J call TRBJ1-2; D call uncertain. This CDR3 comprises 13 residues. Per the germline V gene, CDR1 is SGHTA and CDR2 is FQGTGA. The germline V and J ends were trimmed by 4 bases and 8 bases, with 14 bases remaining between them.

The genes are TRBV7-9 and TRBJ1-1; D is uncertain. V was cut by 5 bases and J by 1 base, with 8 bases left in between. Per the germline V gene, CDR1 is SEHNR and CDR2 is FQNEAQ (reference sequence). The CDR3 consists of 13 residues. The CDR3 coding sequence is TGTGCCAGCAGCGCACAGCGGAACACTGAAGCTTTCTTT. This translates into CASSAQRNTEAFF.

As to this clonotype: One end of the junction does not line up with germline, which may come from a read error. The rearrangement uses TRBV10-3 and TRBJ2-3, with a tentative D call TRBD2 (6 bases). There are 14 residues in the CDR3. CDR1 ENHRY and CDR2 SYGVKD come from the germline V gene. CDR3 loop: CAISEREITDTRYF. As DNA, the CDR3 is TGTGCCATCAGTGAGCGGGAGATCACAGATACGCGGTATTTT.